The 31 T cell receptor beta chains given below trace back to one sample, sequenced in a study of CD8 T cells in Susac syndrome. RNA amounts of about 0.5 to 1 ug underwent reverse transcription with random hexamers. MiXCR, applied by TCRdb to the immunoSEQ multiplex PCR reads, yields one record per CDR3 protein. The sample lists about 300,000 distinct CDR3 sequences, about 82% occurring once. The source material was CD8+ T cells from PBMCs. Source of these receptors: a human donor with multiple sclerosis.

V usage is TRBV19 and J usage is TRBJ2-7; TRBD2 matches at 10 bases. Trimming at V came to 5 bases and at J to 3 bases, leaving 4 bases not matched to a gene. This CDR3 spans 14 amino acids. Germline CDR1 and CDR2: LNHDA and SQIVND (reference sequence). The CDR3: CASSVTSGNYEQYF. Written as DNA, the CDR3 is TGTGCCAGTAGTGTTACTAGCGGGAACTACGAGCAGTACTTC.

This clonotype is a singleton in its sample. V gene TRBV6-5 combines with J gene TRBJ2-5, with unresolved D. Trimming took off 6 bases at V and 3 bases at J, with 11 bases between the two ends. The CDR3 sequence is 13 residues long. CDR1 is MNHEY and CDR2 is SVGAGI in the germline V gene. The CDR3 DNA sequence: TGTGCCAGCAGGGCCGACGGAGAAGAGACCCAGTACTTC. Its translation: CASRADGEETQYF.

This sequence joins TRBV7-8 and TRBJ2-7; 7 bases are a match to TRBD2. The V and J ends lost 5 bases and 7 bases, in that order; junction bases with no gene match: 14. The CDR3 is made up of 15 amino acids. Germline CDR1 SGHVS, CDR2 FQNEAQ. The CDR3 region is CASSNVAGPLREQYF. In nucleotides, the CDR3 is TGTGCCAGCAGCAACGTAGCGGGCCCCCTGAGAGAGCAGTACTTC.

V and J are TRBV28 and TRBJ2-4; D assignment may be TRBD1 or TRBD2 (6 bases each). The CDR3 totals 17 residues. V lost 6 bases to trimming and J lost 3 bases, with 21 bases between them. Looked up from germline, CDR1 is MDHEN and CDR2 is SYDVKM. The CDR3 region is CASRTPGGGLVKNIQYF. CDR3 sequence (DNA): TGTGCCAGCAGAACCCCCGGGGGCGGGCTAGTCAAAAACATTCAGTACTTC.

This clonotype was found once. The CDR3: CASSKGQKNIQYF. The CDR3 region has the DNA TGTGCCAGTAGTAAGGGGCAGAAAAACATTCAGTACTTC. V is TRBV19 and J is TRBJ2-4; weak D call: TRBD1 (5 bases). V lost 4 bases, J lost 4 bases, and 8 bases lay in between. The CDR3 runs to 13 residues. Germline V gene lookup returns CDR1 LNHDA and CDR2 SQIVND (reference sequence).

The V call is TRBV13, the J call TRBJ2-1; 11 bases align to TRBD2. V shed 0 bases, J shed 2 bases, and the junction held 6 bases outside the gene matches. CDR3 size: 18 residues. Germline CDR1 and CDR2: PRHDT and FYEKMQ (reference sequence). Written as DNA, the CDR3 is TGTGCCAGCAGCTTAGGCCCTAGCGGGAGGTTCGCCTACAATGAGCAGTTCTTC. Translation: CASSLGPSGRFAYNEQFF.

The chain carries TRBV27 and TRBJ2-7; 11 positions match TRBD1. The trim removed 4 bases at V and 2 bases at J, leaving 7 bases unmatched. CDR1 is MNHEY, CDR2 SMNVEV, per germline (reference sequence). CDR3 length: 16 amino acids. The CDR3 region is CASSYALGQGAYEQYF. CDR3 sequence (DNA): TGTGCCAGCAGTTACGCTCTGGGACAGGGGGCCTACGAGCAGTACTTC.

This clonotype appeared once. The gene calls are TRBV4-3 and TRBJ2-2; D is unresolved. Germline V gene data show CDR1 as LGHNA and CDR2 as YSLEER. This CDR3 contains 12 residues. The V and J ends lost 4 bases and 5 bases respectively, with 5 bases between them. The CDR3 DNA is TGCGCCAGCAGCCGACAAACCGGGGAGCTGTTTTTT. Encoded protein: CASSRQTGELFF.

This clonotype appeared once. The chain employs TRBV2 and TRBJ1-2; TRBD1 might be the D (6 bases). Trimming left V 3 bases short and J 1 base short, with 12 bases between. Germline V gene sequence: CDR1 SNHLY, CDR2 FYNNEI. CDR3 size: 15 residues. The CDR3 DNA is TGTGCCAGCAGTGAGAGGCAGGGGTTTAACTATGGCTACACCTTC. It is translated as CASSERQGFNYGYTF.

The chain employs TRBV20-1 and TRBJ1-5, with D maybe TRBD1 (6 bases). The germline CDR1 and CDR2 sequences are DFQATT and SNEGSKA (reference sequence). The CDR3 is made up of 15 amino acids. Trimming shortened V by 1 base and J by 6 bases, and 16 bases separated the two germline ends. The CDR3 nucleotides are TGCAGTGCTAGAGTGGTCAGGGGCTACAGTCAGCCCCAGCATTTT. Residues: CSARVVRGYSQPQHF.

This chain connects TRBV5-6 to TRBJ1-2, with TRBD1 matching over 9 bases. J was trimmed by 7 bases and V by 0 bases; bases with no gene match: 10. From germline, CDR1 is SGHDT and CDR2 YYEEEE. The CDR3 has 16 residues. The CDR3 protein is CASSLDPGQGIGGYTF. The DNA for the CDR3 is TGTGCCAGCAGCTTGGATCCGGGACAGGGAATAGGTGGCTACACCTTC.

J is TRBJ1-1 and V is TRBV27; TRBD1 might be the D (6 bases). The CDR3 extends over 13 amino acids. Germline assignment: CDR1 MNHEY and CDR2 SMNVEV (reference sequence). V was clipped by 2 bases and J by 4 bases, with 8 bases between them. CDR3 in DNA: TGTGCCAGCAGTTTACTGGGGGCCACTGAAGCTTTCTTT. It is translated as CASSLLGATEAFF.

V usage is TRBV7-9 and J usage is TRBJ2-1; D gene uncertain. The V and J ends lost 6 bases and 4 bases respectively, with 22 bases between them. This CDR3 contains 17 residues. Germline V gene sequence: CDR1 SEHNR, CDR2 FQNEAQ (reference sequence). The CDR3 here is CASRSGSGPYTYNEQFF. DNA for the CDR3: TGTGCCAGCAGATCAGGATCGGGCCCGTACACGTACAATGAGCAGTTCTTC.

The CDR3 region is CASSSFATNEKLFF. The CDR3 DNA sequence: TGTGCCAGCAGCTCCTTTGCAACTAATGAAAAACTGTTTTTT. The rearrangement links TRBV7-9 to TRBJ1-4; D is unclear. This CDR3 is 14 amino acids long. Per the germline V gene, CDR1 is SEHNR and CDR2 is FQNEAQ (reference sequence). V lost 4 bases and J 0 bases, leaving 6 bases between the germline ends.

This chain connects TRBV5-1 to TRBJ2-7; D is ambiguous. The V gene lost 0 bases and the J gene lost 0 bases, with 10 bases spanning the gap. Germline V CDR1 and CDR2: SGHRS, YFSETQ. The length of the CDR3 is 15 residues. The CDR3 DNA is TGCGCCAGCAGCTTGGTCCATGCGAGCTCCTACGAGCAGTACTTC. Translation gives CASSLVHASSYEQYF.

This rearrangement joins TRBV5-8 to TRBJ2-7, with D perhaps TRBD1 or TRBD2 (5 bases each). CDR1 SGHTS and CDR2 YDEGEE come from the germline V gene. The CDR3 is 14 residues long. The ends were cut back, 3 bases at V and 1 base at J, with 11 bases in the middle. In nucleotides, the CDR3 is TGTGCCAGCAGCTCCGGGACGGAATCCTACGAGCAGTACTTC. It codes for CASSSGTESYEQYF.

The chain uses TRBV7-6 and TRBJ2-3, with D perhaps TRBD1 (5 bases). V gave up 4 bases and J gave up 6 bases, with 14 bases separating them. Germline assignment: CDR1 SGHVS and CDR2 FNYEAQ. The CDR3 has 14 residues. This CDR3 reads CASSSGIIRDTQYF. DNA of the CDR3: TGTGCCAGCAGCTCAGGGATTATAAGGGATACGCAGTATTTT.

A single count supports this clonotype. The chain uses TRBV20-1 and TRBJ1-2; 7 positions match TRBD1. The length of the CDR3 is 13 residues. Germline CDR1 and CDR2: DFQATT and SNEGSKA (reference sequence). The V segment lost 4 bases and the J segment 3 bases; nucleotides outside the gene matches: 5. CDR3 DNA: TGCAGTGCTAAGGGACAGCTGGACTATGGCTACACCTTC. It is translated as CSAKGQLDYGYTF.

CDR3 sequence: CASSQGLAGYEQYF. The CDR3 nucleotides are TGTGCCAGCAGCCAAGGGCTAGCGGGGTACGAGCAGTACTTC. This chain uses TRBV3-1 with TRBJ2-7; 9 nucleotides agree with TRBD2. This CDR3 has 14 residues. CDR1 and CDR2 (germline): LGHDT, YNNKEL (reference sequence). J was trimmed by 4 bases and V by 1 base; bases with no gene match: 2.

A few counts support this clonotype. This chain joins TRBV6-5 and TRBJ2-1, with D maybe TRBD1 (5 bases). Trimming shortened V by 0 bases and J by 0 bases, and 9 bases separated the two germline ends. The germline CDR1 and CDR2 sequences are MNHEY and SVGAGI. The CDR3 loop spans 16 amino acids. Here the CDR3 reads CASSYSRVISYNEQFF. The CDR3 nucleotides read TGTGCCAGCAGTTACTCCAGGGTGATCTCCTACAATGAGCAGTTCTTC.

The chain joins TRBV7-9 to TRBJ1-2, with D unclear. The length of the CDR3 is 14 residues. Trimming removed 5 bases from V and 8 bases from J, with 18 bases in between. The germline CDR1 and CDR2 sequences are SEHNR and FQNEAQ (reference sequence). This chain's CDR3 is CASSPRSLEEGYTF. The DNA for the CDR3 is TGTGCCAGCAGCCCAAGGAGTCTCGAAGAGGGCTACACCTTC.

The CDR3 reads CASSVTGGAYNEQFF. The CDR3 bases are TGCGCCAGCAGCGTAACAGGGGGCGCCTACAATGAGCAGTTCTTC. The rearrangement joins TRBV5-1 to TRBJ2-1, with 9 bases that match TRBD1. Germline loops: CDR1 SGHRS, CDR2 YFSETQ. The CDR3 sequence is 15 residues long. Germline trimming cut 4 bases from V and 2 bases from J; bases unmatched to any gene: 4.

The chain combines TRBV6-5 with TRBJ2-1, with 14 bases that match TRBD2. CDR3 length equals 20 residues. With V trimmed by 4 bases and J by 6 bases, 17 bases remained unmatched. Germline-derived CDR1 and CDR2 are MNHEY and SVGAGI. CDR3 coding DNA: TGTGCCAGCAGTTCGTTCCCCAGACTAGCGGGAGGGCCAGGAGGCAATGAGCAGTTCTTC. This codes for CASSSFPRLAGGPGGNEQFF.

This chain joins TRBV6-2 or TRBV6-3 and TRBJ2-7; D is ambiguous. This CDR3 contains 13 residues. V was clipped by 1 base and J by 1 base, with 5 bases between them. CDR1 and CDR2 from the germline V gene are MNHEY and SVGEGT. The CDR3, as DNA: TGTGCCAGCAGTTACTGGGTTTCCTACGAGCAGTACTTC. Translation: CASSYWVSYEQYF.

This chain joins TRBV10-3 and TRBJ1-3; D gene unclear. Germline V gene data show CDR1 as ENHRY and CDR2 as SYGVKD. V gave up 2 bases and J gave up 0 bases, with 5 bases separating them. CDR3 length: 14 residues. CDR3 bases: TGTGCCATCAGTGAGATAGGCTCTGGAAACACCATATATTTT. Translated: CAISEIGSGNTIYF.

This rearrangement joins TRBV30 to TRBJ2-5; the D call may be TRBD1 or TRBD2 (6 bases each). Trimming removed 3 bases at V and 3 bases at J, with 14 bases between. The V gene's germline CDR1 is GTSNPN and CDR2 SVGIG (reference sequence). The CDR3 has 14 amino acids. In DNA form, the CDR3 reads TGTGCCTGGAGCGTGGGGGCGGGAAAAGAGACCCAGTACTTC. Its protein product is CAWSVGAGKETQYF.

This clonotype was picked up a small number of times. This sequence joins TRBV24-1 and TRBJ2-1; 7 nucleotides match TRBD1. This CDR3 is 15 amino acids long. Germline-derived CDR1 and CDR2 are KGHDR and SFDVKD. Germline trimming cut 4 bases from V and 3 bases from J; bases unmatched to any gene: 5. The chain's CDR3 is CATSEYRDSYNEQFF. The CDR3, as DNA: TGTGCCACCAGTGAGTACCGGGACAGCTACAATGAGCAGTTCTTC.

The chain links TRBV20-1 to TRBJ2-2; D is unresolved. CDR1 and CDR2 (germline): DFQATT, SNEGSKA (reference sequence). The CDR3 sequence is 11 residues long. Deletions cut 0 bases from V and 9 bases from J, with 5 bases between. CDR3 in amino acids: CSARDGRELFF. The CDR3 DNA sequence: TGCAGTGCTAGAGATGGCCGGGAGCTGTTTTTT.

This CDR3 is CASSVTLGEQFF. CDR3 nucleotide sequence: TGTGCCAGCAGCGTCACTTTGGGTGAGCAGTTCTTC. The chain has TRBV9 and TRBJ2-1; no firm D call. V was cut by 2 bases and J by 9 bases, with 9 bases left in between. The CDR3 has 12 amino acids. Germline CDR1 is SGDLS and CDR2 is YYNGEE.

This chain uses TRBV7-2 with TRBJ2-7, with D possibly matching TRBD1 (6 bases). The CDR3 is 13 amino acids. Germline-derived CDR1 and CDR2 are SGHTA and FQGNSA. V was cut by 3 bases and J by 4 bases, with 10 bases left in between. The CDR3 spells CASSLGTQYEQYF. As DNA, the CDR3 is TGTGCCAGCAGCTTGGGGACACAGTACGAGCAGTACTTC.

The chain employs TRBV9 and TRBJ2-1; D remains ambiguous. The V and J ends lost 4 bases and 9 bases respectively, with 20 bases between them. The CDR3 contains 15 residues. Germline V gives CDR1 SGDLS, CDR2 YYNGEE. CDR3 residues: CASSPPSSPIGEQFF. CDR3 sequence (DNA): TGTGCCAGCAGCCCCCCGAGTTCACCCATTGGTGAGCAGTTCTTC.